Listed here are 14 T cell receptor beta chains from one sample, sequenced in a study of cytomegalovirus exposure and HLA in healthy donors. A multiplex PCR was run with 60 Vbeta primers and 13 Jbeta primers. TCRdb's copy holds only in-frame clones and misses some; the assay was immunoSEQ multiplex PCR. Of roughly 200,000 clones in the sample, approximately 86% were seen once. The specimen sequenced was PBMCs. These TCRs come from a woman aged 30 to 39 in good health and CMV-seronegative.

The gene calls are TRBV15 and TRBJ2-7; 10 bases agree with TRBD2. The CDR3 length is 14 residues. The germline V gene encodes CDR1 LNHNV and CDR2 YYDKDF (reference sequence). V shed 4 bases, J shed 6 bases, and the junction held 6 bases outside the gene matches. The CDR3 region is CATSILAGAGEQYF. Here the CDR3 DNA reads TGTGCCACCAGCATCCTAGCGGGAGCAGGCGAGCAGTACTTC.

This chain links TRBV5-1 with TRBJ2-4; 10 positions agree with TRBD2. There are 19 residues in the CDR3. Germline CDR1 SGHRS, CDR2 YFSETQ. The V gene end was trimmed by 4 bases and the J gene end by 4 bases; junction bases not matched to a gene: 17. CDR3 protein: CASSPPWAGLAGEKNIQYF. CDR3 nucleotides: TGCGCCAGCAGCCCCCCCTGGGCAGGTCTAGCGGGAGAGAAAAACATTCAGTACTTC.

As regards this clone: An end of the junction does not agree with germline; a read error may underlie this. The rearrangement links TRBV7-3 to TRBJ2-1; 12 bases map to TRBD2. From germline, CDR1 is SGHTA and CDR2 FQGTGA. CDR3 length: 17 amino acids. The CDR3: CASSLTTSGGTYNEQFF. The CDR3, as DNA: TGTGCCAGCAGCCTAACAACTAGCGGGGGGACGTACAATGAGCAGTTCTTC.

This clone was seen more than once but under ten times. The chain couples TRBV6-1 to TRBJ1-4; TRBD1 matches 7 bases. V dropped 4 bases and J dropped 4; count of bases not matched to a gene: 6. The CDR3 is 15 residues long. Germline loops: CDR1 MNHNS, CDR2 SASEGT. The CDR3 DNA reads as TGTGCCAGCAGTGGATCCGGGACAGATAATGAAAAACTGTTTTTT. Translation: CASSGSGTDNEKLFF.

This clone was seen only a few times. V gene TRBV5-1 combines with J gene TRBJ2-1; 9 nucleotides line up with TRBD2. This CDR3 region has 14 residues. Trimming cost V 9 bases and J 2 bases; bases outside gene matches: 6. Germline values: CDR1 SGHRS, CDR2 YFSETQ. The CDR3 coding sequence is TGCGCCACCCGAGGCGGGGGGGCCTACAATGAGCAGTTCTTC. The encoded protein is CATRGGGAYNEQFF.

The chain couples TRBV9 to TRBJ2-2; D call uncertain. This CDR3 has 15 residues. The germline V gene has CDR1 SGDLS and CDR2 YYNGEE. The ends were cut back, 3 bases at V and 1 base at J, with 10 bases in the middle. CDR3 loop: CASSALLMNTGELFF. DNA of the CDR3: TGTGCCAGCAGCGCACTGCTAATGAACACCGGGGAGCTGTTTTTT.

J is TRBJ2-5 and V is TRBV9; 7 bases are shared with TRBD1. The J call is uncertain, as TRBJ2-7 better fits the DNA end. This CDR3 has 13 amino acids. Germline V lookup: CDR1 SGDLS, CDR2 YYNGEE. As DNA, the CDR3 is TGTGCCAGCAGCGAGGGGGCCTTCTACGAGCAGTACTTC. Translating gives CASSEGAFYEQYF.

This chain links TRBV5-4 with TRBJ2-5; D gene ambiguous. Germline CDR1 is SGHNT and CDR2 is YYREEE (reference sequence). V dropped 2 bases and J dropped 5 bases, with 13 bases sitting between them. The length of the CDR3 is 14 residues. CDR3 coding DNA: TGTGCCAGCAGCTTCCCGCTAAGCCACGAGACCCAGTACTTC. Translation: CASSFPLSHETQYF.

The J gene is TRBJ2-2, the V gene TRBV2; the D gene is possibly TRBD2 (6 bases). V lost 6 bases and J 0 bases, leaving 11 bases between the germline ends. Germline CDR1 reads SNHLY; CDR2 reads FYNNEI. The CDR3 is made up of 15 amino acids. CDR3 residues: CASRKGGPNTGELFF. In nucleotides, the CDR3 is TGTGCCAGCAGGAAGGGAGGCCCGAACACCGGGGAGCTGTTTTTT.

The genes are TRBV7-9 and TRBJ2-6; D might be TRBD1 (5 bases). V lost 5 bases and J lost 4, with 18 bases in between. CDR1 and CDR2 (germline): SEHNR, FQNEAQ (reference sequence). The CDR3 is 17 amino acids. Here the CDR3 reads CASSTLGRGTGANVLTF. In DNA form, the CDR3 reads TGTGCCAGCAGCACCCTTGGTAGGGGTACAGGGGCCAACGTCCTGACTTTC.

This chain links TRBV5-8 with TRBJ2-7; the D is unclear. V shed 1 base and J shed 5 bases, with 10 bases lying between them. The germline V gene encodes CDR1 SGHTS and CDR2 YDEGEE. This CDR3 has 13 residues. The CDR3 region has the DNA TGTGCCAGCAGCTTGTCTGGCTTCGACGAGCAGTACTTC. It is translated as CASSLSGFDEQYF.

The V gene is TRBV5-6, the J gene TRBJ2-1; 12 nucleotides agree with TRBD2. The ends lost 4 bases at V and 7 bases at J; junction bases unmatched: 9. The CDR3 runs to 16 residues. Germline assignment: CDR1 SGHDT and CDR2 YYEEEE. CDR3 amino acids: CASSLLNGLAGNEQFF. CDR3 coding DNA: TGTGCCAGCAGCCTCTTAAATGGACTAGCGGGGAATGAGCAGTTCTTC.

The chain uses TRBV6-5 and TRBJ2-7, with D perhaps TRBD2 (5 bases). This CDR3 has 15 residues. The V gene's germline CDR1 is MNHEY and CDR2 SVGAGI. The germline V and J ends were trimmed by 5 bases and 1 base, with 15 bases remaining between them. The CDR3 spells CASSLWLGASYEQYF. Here the CDR3 DNA reads TGTGCCAGCAGTCTCTGGCTGGGAGCATCCTACGAGCAGTACTTC.

This sequence joins TRBV5-1 and TRBJ2-5; possible D gene TRBD1, 6 bases. Trimming took 4 bases from V and 7 from J, leaving 14 bases between them. The CDR3 covers 13 residues. Germline V lookup: CDR1 SGHRS, CDR2 YFSETQ. The CDR3 nucleotides read TGCGCCAGCAGCACGGGACAAGTTGGGACCCAGTACTTC. Translation: CASSTGQVGTQYF.